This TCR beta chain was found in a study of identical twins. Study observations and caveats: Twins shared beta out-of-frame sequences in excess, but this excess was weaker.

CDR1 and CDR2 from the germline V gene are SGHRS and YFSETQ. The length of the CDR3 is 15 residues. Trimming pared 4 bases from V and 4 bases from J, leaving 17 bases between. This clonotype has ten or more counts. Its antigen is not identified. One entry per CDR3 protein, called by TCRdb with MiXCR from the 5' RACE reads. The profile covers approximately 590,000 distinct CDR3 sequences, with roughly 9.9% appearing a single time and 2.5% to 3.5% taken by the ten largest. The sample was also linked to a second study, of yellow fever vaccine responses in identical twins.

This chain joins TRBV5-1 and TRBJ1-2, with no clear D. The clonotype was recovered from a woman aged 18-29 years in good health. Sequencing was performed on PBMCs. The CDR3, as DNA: TGCGCCAGCAGCGCGGACCCTGCAAAGAGCTATGGCTACACCTTC. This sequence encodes CASSADPAKSYGYTF. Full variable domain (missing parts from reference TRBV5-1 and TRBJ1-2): KAGVTQTPRYLIKTRGQQVTLSCSPISGHRSVSWYQQTPGQGLQFLFEYFSETQRNKGNFPGRFSGRQFSNSRSEMNVSTLELGDSALYLCASSADPAKSYGYTFGSGTRLTVV.